The present T cell receptor (beta chain) was sequenced within a study of early T cells in non-severe SARS-CoV-2 infection. Via MiXCR, TCRdb re-called the 5' RACE reads, giving one row per CDR3 protein. The table shows tens of thousands of distinct CDR3 sequences, with approximately 12% occurring only once. This clonotype was found many times. The specimen sequenced was whole blood. This clonotype was obtained from an adult who was a healthcare worker with PCR-confirmed SARS-CoV-2 infection or an uninfected control (not recorded which).

CDR3 residues: CASNPSGGGEQFF. CDR3 coding DNA: TGCGCCAGCAATCCTAGCGGGGGAGGTGAGCAGTTCTTC. The chain combines TRBV10-2 with TRBJ2-1; TRBD2 agrees at 10 bases. Unmatched junction bases numbered 6, after V lost 7 bases and J lost 9 bases. This CDR3 contains 13 residues. The V gene's germline CDR1 is WSHSY and CDR2 SAAADI.